These 30 T cell receptor beta chains share one sample of origin, sequenced in a study of blood T cell repertoires in COVID-19. Data came from immunoSEQ multiplex PCR; TCRdb stores just in-frame clones and leaves some out. The sample contains about 140,000 clones, 65% to 80% of which appear only once. Specimen: peripheral blood. Receptors were obtained from a man aged 60 to 69 with acute or convalescent COVID-19.

A few counts support this clone. V gene TRBV4-2 combines with J gene TRBJ2-3, with TRBD2 identical over 8 bases. The V segment lost 0 bases and the J segment 5 bases; nucleotides outside the gene matches: 7. CDR3 length equals 16 residues. Germline CDR1 is LGHNA and CDR2 is YNFKEQ. DNA for the CDR3: TGTGCCAGCAGCCAAGATAACGGGAGGGCCTTAGATACGCAGTATTTT. Translated, it gives CASSQDNGRALDTQYF.

J is TRBJ1-6 and V is TRBV7-2; TRBD1 matches at 11 bases. V lost 2 bases, J lost 10 bases, and 7 bases stayed unmatched. Germline V gene data show CDR1 as SGHTA and CDR2 as FQGNSA. The CDR3 consists of 16 residues. Written as DNA, the CDR3 is TGTGCCAGCAGCTTAAGGGGACAGGGGGTTATGTCACCCCTCCACTTT. Its translation is CASSLRGQGVMSPLHF.

This clone showed up just a few times. As DNA, the CDR3 is TGTGCCATGGCCGGGACTAGCGGGTCCAATGAGCAGTTCTTC. Translation gives CAMAGTSGSNEQFF. This chain uses TRBV10-3 with TRBJ2-1, with 12 bases matching TRBD2. The V segment lost 9 bases and the J segment 6 bases; nucleotides outside the gene matches: 6. Germline V gene data show CDR1 as ENHRY and CDR2 as SYGVKD. The CDR3 has 14 amino acids.

The chain couples TRBV2 to TRBJ1-6, with TRBD1 as a possible D gene (6 bases). V lost 6 bases and J lost 8, with 11 bases in between. The CDR3 is 13 residues long. Germline lookup yields CDR1 SNHLY and CDR2 FYNNEI. In DNA form, the CDR3 reads TGTGCCAGCAGAGCTGCAGGGGATTCACCCCTCCACTTT. The encoded protein is CASRAAGDSPLHF.

This clone occurred many times. CDR3 region: CASRPRDREETGNTIYF. In DNA form, the CDR3 reads TGTGCCAGCAGGCCCCGGGACAGGGAAGAAACTGGAAACACCATATATTTT. The rearrangement joins TRBV7-9 to TRBJ1-3; 9 positions match TRBD1. Germline V gives CDR1 SEHNR, CDR2 FQNEAQ (reference sequence). V gave up 6 bases and J gave up 2 bases; unmatched junction bases: 11. The CDR3 consists of 17 residues.

The chain combines TRBV6-6 with TRBJ1-2; TRBD1 might be the D (5 bases). V dropped 6 bases and J dropped 2 bases, with 10 bases sitting between them. The length of the CDR3 is 13 residues. Germline V gene lookup returns CDR1 MNHNY and CDR2 SVGAGI (reference sequence). CDR3 coding DNA: TGTGCCAGCAGCCAGGGAAAGAACTATGGCTACACCTTC. Protein product: CASSQGKNYGYTF.

The DNA for the CDR3 is TGTGCCAGCAGCTTAAGTAGCACTGAAGCTTTCTTT. Translated: CASSLSSTEAFF. This chain links TRBV5-6 with TRBJ1-1; the D is unclear. The CDR3 extends over 12 amino acids. The ends were cut back, 2 bases at V and 4 bases at J, with 6 bases in the middle. The germline V gene has CDR1 SGHDT and CDR2 YYEEEE.

This chain joins TRBV6-5 and TRBJ1-4, with 8 bases fitting TRBD1. This CDR3 has 14 amino acids. Germline loops: CDR1 MNHEY, CDR2 SVGAGI. V shed 6 bases and J 8 bases; nucleotides not matched to a gene: 8. CDR3 protein: CASRGQGSNEKLFF. The CDR3 region has the DNA TGTGCCAGCAGAGGACAGGGAAGTAACGAAAAACTGTTTTTT.

This chain connects TRBV4-2 to TRBJ2-1; 8 bases fit TRBD2. Looked up from germline, CDR1 is LGHNA and CDR2 is YNFKEQ. This CDR3 has 16 amino acids. V gave up 0 bases and J gave up 7 bases; unmatched junction bases: 8. The CDR3 region has the DNA TGTGCCAGCAGCCAAGAGGGCGGGAAGCGGGGGAATGAGCAGTTCTTC. Its translation is CASSQEGGKRGNEQFF.

Concerning this clone itself: Other DNA sequences within the sample encode an identical CDR3. V is TRBV9 and J is TRBJ1-1; 8 bases are shared with TRBD1. With 3 bases clipped from V and 0 bases from J, the junction kept 4 bases outside the gene matches. The germline CDR1 and CDR2 sequences are SGDLS and YYNGEE. The CDR3 is 15 residues long. CDR3 coding DNA: TGTGCCAGCAGCGCGGGGACAGGCCTGAACACTGAAGCTTTCTTT. Translation: CASSAGTGLNTEAFF.

A few counts support this clone. The chain is built from TRBV30 and TRBJ2-1, with TRBD2 matching over 13 bases. Germline loops: CDR1 GTSNPN, CDR2 SVGIG (reference sequence). With V trimmed by 0 bases and J by 8 bases, 4 bases remained unmatched. This CDR3 has 15 residues. In nucleotides, the CDR3 is TGTGCCTGGAGTGTAGGACTAGCGGGAGTGGATGAGCAGTTCTTC. This gives the protein CAWSVGLAGVDEQFF.

The chain has TRBV5-1 and TRBJ2-5; TRBD2 matches at 7 bases. The ends lost 6 bases at V and 2 bases at J; junction bases unmatched: 4. This CDR3 comprises 13 residues. Germline V gene data show CDR1 as SGHRS and CDR2 as YFSETQ. CDR3 nucleotides: TGCGCCAGCACCCGAGCGGGGCAAGAGACCCAGTACTTC. Its translation: CASTRAGQETQYF. The complete variable domain, with remaining parts taken from reference TRBV5-1 and TRBJ2-5, reads KAGVTQTPRYLIKTRGQQVTLSCSPISGHRSVSWYQQTPGQGLQFLFEYFSETQRNKGNFPGRFSGRQFSNSRSEMNVSTLELGDSALYLCASTRAGQETQYFGPGTRLLVL.

This clone was counted a single time. The chain has TRBV21-1 and TRBJ2-5; the D call of TRBD1 is as the table states it, not checked on the DNA. TRBV21-1 is recorded as a pseudogene. This CDR3 has 15 residues. CDR3 residues: CASSKDWDSQETQYF. DNA of the CDR3: TGTGCCAGCAGCAAAGATTGGGACAGCCAAGAGACCCAGTACTTC.

The genes are TRBV21-1 and TRBJ1-3; the tabulated D call, TRBD1, remains unverified against the DNA. TRBV21-1 is noted as a pseudogene. The CDR3 sequence is 16 residues long. CDR3 bases: TGTGCCAGCAGCAAAGTCAGGGCGCGCTCTGGAAACACCATATATTTT. It specifies CASSKVRARSGNTIYF.

The chain combines TRBV11-1 with TRBJ2-3; 9 positions agree with TRBD2. The CDR3 spans 16 residues. Germline values: CDR1 SGHAT, CDR2 FQDESV (reference sequence). The V segment lost 3 bases and the J segment 2 bases; nucleotides outside the gene matches: 6. The CDR3 coding sequence is TGTGCCAGCAGCTTTAGGCGGGAGGGCCCCACAGATACGCAGTATTTT. It specifies CASSFRREGPTDTQYF.

The chain combines TRBV4-1 with TRBJ1-1; tentatively, D is TRBD1 (5 bases). The germline V gene has CDR1 MGHRA and CDR2 YSYEKL. V was cut by 8 bases and J by 4 bases, with 17 bases left in between. CDR3 length equals 14 residues. The CDR3 coding sequence is TGCGCCAGCCAAAAAATGCAAGGGGCCACTGAAGCTTTCTTT. As protein: CASQKMQGATEAFF.

The chain joins TRBV4-2 to TRBJ2-7; TRBD2 aligns across 14 bases. Germline loops: CDR1 LGHNA, CDR2 YNFKEQ. V dropped 4 bases and J dropped 9; count of bases not matched to a gene: 5. This CDR3 has 14 amino acids. The CDR3 DNA reads TGTGCCAGCAGCCGAGGGACTAGCGGGAGTGTGCAGTACTTC. This sequence encodes CASSRGTSGSVQYF.

This chain links TRBV5-1 with TRBJ2-2; perhaps TRBD1 as D (5 bases). Germline loops: CDR1 SGHRS, CDR2 YFSETQ. The CDR3 has 14 amino acids. The germline V and J ends were trimmed by 0 bases and 5 bases, with 8 bases remaining between them. CDR3: CASSLVQGTGELFF. In nucleotides, the CDR3 is TGCGCCAGCAGCTTGGTGCAGGGTACCGGGGAGCTGTTTTTT.

V usage is TRBV7-8 and J usage is TRBJ2-5; 8 bases match TRBD1. The V gene end was trimmed by 5 bases and the J gene end by 5 bases; junction bases not matched to a gene: 10. The CDR3 is made up of 15 amino acids. CDR1 is SGHVS, CDR2 FQNEAQ, per germline. CDR3 protein: CASSPGRGLSETQYF. The CDR3 DNA sequence: TGTGCCAGCAGCCCCGGCAGGGGGCTTTCGGAGACCCAGTACTTC.

The chain combines TRBV5-6 with TRBJ1-2; 11 bases map to TRBD1. This CDR3 spans 15 amino acids. Germline V CDR1 and CDR2: SGHDT, YYEEEE. J lost 3 bases, V lost 4 bases, and 5 bases had no gene match. The CDR3 DNA is TGTGCCAGCAGCAAGGACAGGGGGCAGGACTATGGCTACACCTTC. This translates into CASSKDRGQDYGYTF.

This chain uses TRBV2 with TRBJ2-2; a possible D gene is TRBD1 (5 bases). The CDR3 runs to 16 residues. The V gene lost 1 base and the J gene lost 5 bases, with 14 bases spanning the gap. CDR1 is SNHLY, CDR2 FYNNEI, per germline. The CDR3 region is CASSEDRLGVTGELFF. DNA for the CDR3: TGTGCCAGCAGTGAAGACAGGCTTGGGGTTACCGGGGAGCTGTTTTTT.

This sequence joins TRBV6-1 and TRBJ1-4; 9 positions match TRBD1. Trimming cost V 3 bases and J 8 bases; bases outside gene matches: 7. In germline, CDR1 is MNHNS, CDR2 SASEGT. The CDR3 contains 15 residues. In DNA, the CDR3 is TGTGCCAGCAGTGAGTGGGGACAGGGATACGAAAAACTGTTTTTT. Amino acid sequence: CASSEWGQGYEKLFF.

The V gene is TRBV6-6, the J gene TRBJ1-6, with D perhaps matching TRBD1 (6 bases). The germline V gene encodes CDR1 MNHNY and CDR2 SVGAGI (reference sequence). The CDR3 covers 16 residues. Trimming took off 0 bases at V and 6 bases at J, with 12 bases between the two ends. In DNA form, the CDR3 reads TGTGCCAGCAGTTACTCTGCAGGACAGCCTAATTCACCCCTCCACTTT. Translation gives CASSYSAGQPNSPLHF.

V is TRBV6-6 and J is TRBJ1-1, with D perhaps TRBD1 (5 bases). Germline CDR1 is MNHNY and CDR2 is SVGAGI (reference sequence). CDR3 length: 13 amino acids. The V end lost 8 bases, the J end lost 1 base, and 11 bases lay between the germline ends. This CDR3 is CASVGLGNTEAFF. Here the CDR3 DNA reads TGTGCCAGCGTGGGACTTGGGAACACTGAAGCTTTCTTT.

The V call is TRBV13, the J call TRBJ2-1; 13 bases are a match to TRBD2. This CDR3 contains 17 residues. Germline V gene lookup returns CDR1 PRHDT and CDR2 FYEKMQ (reference sequence). Trimming at V came to 3 bases and at J to 2 bases, leaving 4 bases not matched to a gene. The CDR3 is CASSFTSGRAAYNEQFF. In DNA, the CDR3 is TGTGCCAGCAGCTTTACTAGCGGGAGGGCCGCCTACAATGAGCAGTTCTTC.

About this clone itself: One junction end disagrees with the germline gene, perhaps due to a read error. Other DNA sequences in this sample translate to the same CDR3. The chain joins TRBV28 to TRBJ1-4, with D possibly TRBD1 on 6 matching bases. Germline values: CDR1 MDHEN, CDR2 SYDVKM. The CDR3 consists of 15 residues. CDR3 nucleotide sequence: TGTGCTAGCAGTTACCGACAGGTGGGCCATGAAAAACTGTTTTTT. Translated: CASSYRQVGHEKLFF.

In DNA form, the CDR3 reads TGCGCCAGCAGCCCGCAGGGGCGAAGGCTGGAGACCCAGTACTTC. As protein: CASSPQGRRLETQYF. The genes are TRBV5-1 and TRBJ2-5; D perhaps matches TRBD1 (6 bases). Between the trimmed V and J ends, which lost 4 bases and 5 bases, there was a span of 18 bases. Germline loops: CDR1 SGHRS, CDR2 YFSETQ. This CDR3 region has 15 residues. Supplemented by reference TRBV5-1 and TRBJ2-5, the full variable domain reads KAGVTQTPRYLIKTRGQQVTLSCSPISGHRSVSWYQQTPGQGLQFLFEYFSETQRNKGNFPGRFSGRQFSNSRSEMNVSTLELGDSALYLCASSPQGRRLETQYFGPGTRLLVL.

The J gene is TRBJ1-4, the V gene TRBV19; TRBD1 might be the D (6 bases). CDR1 is LNHDA and CDR2 is SQIVND in the germline V gene (reference sequence). With 10 bases removed from V and 8 bases from J, the gap between germline ends came to 14 bases. This CDR3 has 12 residues. The CDR3 reads CAIRGLGEKLFF. DNA for the CDR3: TGTGCCATCAGGGGCCTCGGGGAAAAACTGTTTTTT. The full variable domain, its missing parts supplied by reference TRBV19 and TRBJ1-4, is DGGITQSPKYLFRKEGQNVTLSCEQNLNHDAMYWYRQDPGQGLRLIYYSQIVNDFQKGDIAEGYSVSREKKESFPLTVTSAQKNPTAFYLCAIRGLGEKLFFGSGTQLSVL.

This chain links TRBV28 with TRBJ1-6; 8 bases line up with TRBD1. V lost 4 bases, J lost 7 bases, and 9 bases stayed unmatched. Germline-derived CDR1 and CDR2 are MDHEN and SYDVKM. The CDR3 has 16 amino acids. The CDR3 DNA reads as TGTGCCAGCAGTTACCGGCTTGCAGGGGGCAATTCACCCCTCCACTTT. It is translated as CASSYRLAGGNSPLHF. The entire variable domain, with the rest obtained from reference TRBV28 and TRBJ1-6, is as follows: DVKVTQSSRYLVKRTGEKVFLECVQDMDHENMFWYRQDPGLGLRLIYFSYDVKMKEKGDIPEGYSVSREKKERFSLILESASTNQTSMYLCASSYRLAGGNSPLHFGNGTRLTVT.

The J gene is TRBJ1-1, the V gene TRBV7-8, with TRBD1 matching 7 bases. Germline assignment: CDR1 SGHVS and CDR2 FQNEAQ. The V gene end was trimmed by 5 bases and the J gene end by 5 bases; junction bases not matched to a gene: 14. There are 16 residues in the CDR3. CDR3 region: CASSRGDSLVRTEAFF. The CDR3 DNA follows: TGTGCCAGCAGCCGCGGGGACAGCCTCGTAAGGACTGAAGCTTTCTTT.